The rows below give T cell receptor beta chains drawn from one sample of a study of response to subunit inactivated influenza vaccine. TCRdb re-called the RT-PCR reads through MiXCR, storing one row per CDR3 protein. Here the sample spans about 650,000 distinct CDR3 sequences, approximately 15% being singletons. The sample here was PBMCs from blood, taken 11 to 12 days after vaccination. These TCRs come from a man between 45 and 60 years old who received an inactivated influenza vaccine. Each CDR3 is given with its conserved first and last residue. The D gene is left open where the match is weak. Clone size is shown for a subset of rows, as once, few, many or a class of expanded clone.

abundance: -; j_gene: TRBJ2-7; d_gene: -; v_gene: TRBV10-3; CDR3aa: CAISESQTYEQYF; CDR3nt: TGTGCCATCAGTGAGTCGCAGACCTACGAGCAGTACTTC
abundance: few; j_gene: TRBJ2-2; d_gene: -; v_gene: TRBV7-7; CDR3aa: CASSSMNTGELFF; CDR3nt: TGTGCTAGCAGCTCCATGAACACCGGGGAGCTGTTTTTT
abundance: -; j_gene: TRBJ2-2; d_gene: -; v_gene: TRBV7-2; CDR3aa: CASSQMTVNTGELFF; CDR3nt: TGTGCCAGCAGCCAAATGACAGTGAACACCGGGGAGCTGTTTTTT
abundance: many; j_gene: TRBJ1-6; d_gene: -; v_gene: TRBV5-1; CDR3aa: CASSLAGYSPLHF; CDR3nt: TGCGCCAGCAGCTTGGCGGGGTATTCACCCCTCCACTTT
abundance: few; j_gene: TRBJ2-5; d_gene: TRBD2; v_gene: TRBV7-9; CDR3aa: CASSTGTSGRTQYF; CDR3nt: TGTGCCAGCAGCACAGGGACTAGCGGGCGGACCCAGTACTTC
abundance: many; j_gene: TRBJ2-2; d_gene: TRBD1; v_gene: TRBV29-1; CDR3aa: CSVGSGTGPGELFF; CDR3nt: TGCAGCGTTGGATCCGGGACAGGTCCCGGGGAGCTGTTTTTT
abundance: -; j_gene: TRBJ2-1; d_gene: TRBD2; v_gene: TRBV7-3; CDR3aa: CASSLLTGTSGRATLNEQFF; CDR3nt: TGTGCCAGCAGCTTATTGACCGGGACTAGCGGGAGAGCCACCCTCAATGAGCAGTTCTTC
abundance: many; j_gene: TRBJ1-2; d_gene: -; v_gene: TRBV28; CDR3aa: CASSLVGRDGYTF; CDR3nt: TGTGCCAGCAGTTTAGTAGGGCGGGATGGCTACACCTTC
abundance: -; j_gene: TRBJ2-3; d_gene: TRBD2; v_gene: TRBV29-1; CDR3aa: CSVAPSGGLDTQYF; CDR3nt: TGCAGCGTTGCCCCTAGCGGGGGGCTAGATACGCAGTATTTT
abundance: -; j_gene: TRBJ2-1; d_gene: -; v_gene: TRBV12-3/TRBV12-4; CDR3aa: CASSGGAGSSYNEQFF; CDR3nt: TGTGCCAGCAGTGGGGGGGCGGGGTCCTCCTACAATGAGCAGTTCTTC
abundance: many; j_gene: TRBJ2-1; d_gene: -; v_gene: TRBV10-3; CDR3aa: CAISGNRENEQFF; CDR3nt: TGTGCCATCAGTGGGAACAGGGAGAATGAGCAGTTCTTC
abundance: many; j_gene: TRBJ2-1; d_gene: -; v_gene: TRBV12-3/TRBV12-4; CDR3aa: CATTYYNEQFF; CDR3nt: TGTGCCACCACCTACTACAATGAGCAGTTCTTC
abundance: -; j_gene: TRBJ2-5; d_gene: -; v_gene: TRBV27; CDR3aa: CASSLFRSSQETQYF; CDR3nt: TGTGCCAGCAGTTTATTTCGCTCGTCCCAAGAGACCCAGTACTTC
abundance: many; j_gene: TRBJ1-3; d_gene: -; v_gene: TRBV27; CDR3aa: CASTKSGNTIYF; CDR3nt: TGTGCCAGCACCAAATCCGGAAACACCATATATTTT
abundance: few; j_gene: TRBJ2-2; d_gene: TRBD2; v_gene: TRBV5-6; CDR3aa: CASSLGAKASGYTGELFF; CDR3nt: TGTGCCAGCAGCTTGGGGGCGAAGGCTAGCGGCTACACCGGGGAGCTGTTTTTT
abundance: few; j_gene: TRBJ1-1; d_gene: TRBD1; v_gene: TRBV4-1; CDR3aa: CASSRGDRAVSKNTEAFF; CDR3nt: TGCGCCAGCAGCCGGGGGGACAGGGCTGTTTCGAAGAACACTGAAGCTTTCTTT
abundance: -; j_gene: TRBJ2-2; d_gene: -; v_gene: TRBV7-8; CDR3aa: CASSLSAGSTGELFF; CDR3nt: TGTGCCAGCAGCTTATCGGCGGGATCCACCGGGGAGCTGTTTTTT
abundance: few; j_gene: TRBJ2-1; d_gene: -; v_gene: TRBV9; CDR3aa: CASSAPGVKYSPSSYNEQFF; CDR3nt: TGTGCCAGCAGCGCCCCAGGGGTAAAGTATTCCCCCAGCTCCTACAATGAGCAGTTCTTC
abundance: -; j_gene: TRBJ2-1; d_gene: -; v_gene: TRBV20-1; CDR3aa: CSARVPGKNEQFF; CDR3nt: TGCAGTGCTAGAGTTCCGGGGAAGAATGAGCAGTTCTTC
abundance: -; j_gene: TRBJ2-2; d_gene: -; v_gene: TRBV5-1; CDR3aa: CASSLPGLGRELFF; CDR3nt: TGCGCCAGCAGCTTGCCGGGGCTAGGCCGGGAGCTGTTTTTT
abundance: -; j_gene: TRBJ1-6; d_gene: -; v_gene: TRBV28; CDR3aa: CASSFTGFGDSPLHF; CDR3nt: TGTGCCAGCAGCTTCACAGGGTTCGGGGATTCACCCCTCCACTTT
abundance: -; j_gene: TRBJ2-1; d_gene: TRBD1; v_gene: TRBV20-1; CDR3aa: CSASAPWGRGMDEQFF; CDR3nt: TGCAGTGCTAGCGCCCCATGGGGCAGGGGGATGGATGAGCAGTTCTTC
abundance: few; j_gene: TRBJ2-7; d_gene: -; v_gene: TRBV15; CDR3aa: CATSRELGEQYF; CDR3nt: TGTGCCACCAGCAGGGAACTGGGGGAGCAGTACTTC
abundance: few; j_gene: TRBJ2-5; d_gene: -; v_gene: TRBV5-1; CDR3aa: CASSLGGIAGPQETQYF; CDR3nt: TGCGCCAGCAGCTTGGGGGGGATCGCGGGGCCCCAAGAGACCCAGTACTTC
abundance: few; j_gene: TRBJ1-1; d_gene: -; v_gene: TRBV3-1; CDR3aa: CASRVSLMNTEAFF; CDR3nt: TGTGCCAGCAGAGTTTCCCTCATGAACACTGAAGCTTTCTTT
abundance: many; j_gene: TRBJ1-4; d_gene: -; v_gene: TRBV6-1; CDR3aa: CASRPWAGYEKLFF; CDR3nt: TGTGCCAGCAGACCCTGGGCAGGATATGAAAAACTGTTTTTT
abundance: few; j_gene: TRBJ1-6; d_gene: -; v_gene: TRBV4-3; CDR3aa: CASSHKQDSPLHF; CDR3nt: TGCGCCAGCAGCCACAAACAGGATTCACCCCTCCACTTT
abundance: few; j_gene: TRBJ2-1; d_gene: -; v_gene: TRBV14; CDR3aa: CASSQEPGFNEQFF; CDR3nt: TGTGCCAGCAGCCAAGAACCGGGTTTCAATGAGCAGTTCTTC
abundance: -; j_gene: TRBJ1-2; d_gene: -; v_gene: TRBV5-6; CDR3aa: CASSLARLQSYTF; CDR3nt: TGTGCCAGCAGCTTGGCCAGGCTTCAGAGCTACACCTTC
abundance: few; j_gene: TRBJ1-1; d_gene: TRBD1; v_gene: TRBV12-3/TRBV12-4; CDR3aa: CASSRGTGIYEAFF; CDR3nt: TGTGCCAGCAGCCGGGGGACAGGGATATATGAAGCTTTCTTT
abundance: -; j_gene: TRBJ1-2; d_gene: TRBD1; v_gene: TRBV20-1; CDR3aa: CSAADRGALGYTF; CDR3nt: TGCAGTGCTGCAGACAGGGGGGCTTTGGGCTACACCTTC